Below, 28 T cell receptor beta chains from the same sample are listed, as sequenced in a study of blood T cells in healthy people across ages. Sample-barcoded 5' priming and a J-beta primer mix drove a second PCR of about 7 to 11 cycles. TCRdb reprocessed the 5' RACE reads with MiXCR, giving one entry per CDR3 protein. Here the sample spans around 1,500,000 distinct CDR3 sequences, 25% to 30% being singletons. Sequenced sample: blood. The receptors were sampled from a woman under 40 in good health.

This chain connects TRBV20-1 to TRBJ1-2; D might be TRBD1 (5 bases). Germline V gives CDR1 DFQATT, CDR2 SNEGSKA (reference sequence). CDR3 length: 12 amino acids. DNA for the CDR3: TGCAGCACTGGGGGGACTAACTATGGCTACACCTTC. This gives the protein CSTGGTNYGYTF.

This clonotype was detected only a few times. The J gene is TRBJ2-1, the V gene TRBV4-1, with D uncertain. Germline CDR1 MGHRA, CDR2 YSYEKL. The CDR3 loop spans 13 amino acids. V lost 3 bases to trimming and J lost 2 bases, with 5 bases between them. The CDR3 DNA reads TGCGCCAGCAGCCATATCCCCTACAATGAGCAGTTCTTC. Translation: CASSHIPYNEQFF.

This clonotype was seen at least ten times. V is TRBV30 and J is TRBJ2-1, with D possibly TRBD2 on 6 matching bases. This CDR3 has 14 amino acids. Germline V lookup: CDR1 GTSNPN, CDR2 SVGIG (reference sequence). Between the trimmed V and J ends, which lost 7 bases and 4 bases, there was a span of 17 bases. CDR3 coding DNA: TGTGCCTTGGACCGCCTAGCGCTTTACAATGAGCAGTTCTTC. It specifies CALDRLALYNEQFF.

V gene TRBV15 combines with J gene TRBJ1-4, with a tentative D call TRBD1 (6 bases). Germline CDR1 is LNHNV and CDR2 is YYDKDF (reference sequence). Deletions cut 3 bases from V and 2 bases from J, with 13 bases between. This CDR3 contains 16 residues. Written as DNA, the CDR3 is TGTGCCACCAGCAGTGGACAAGGGGGGACTAATGAAAAACTGTTTTTT. Translation: CATSSGQGGTNEKLFF.

There are a few counts of this clonotype. The chain couples TRBV7-9 to TRBJ2-2; D is possibly TRBD1 (5 bases). The germline gives CDR1 SEHNR, CDR2 FQNEAQ (reference sequence). The CDR3 has 15 amino acids. Deletions cut 0 bases from V and 0 bases from J, with 5 bases between. The CDR3 coding sequence is TGTGCCAGCAGCTTAGCACAGGCGAACACCGGGGAGCTGTTTTTT. It codes for CASSLAQANTGELFF.

The table lists this clonotype with a few counts. The chain uses TRBV2 and TRBJ1-5; D not certain. CDR3 length: 13 amino acids. The V end lost 9 bases, the J end lost 9 bases, and 18 bases lay between the germline ends. Germline assignment: CDR1 SNHLY and CDR2 FYNNEI. The CDR3: CASAGSSLTPQHF. CDR3 in DNA: TGTGCCAGTGCCGGGTCCAGCCTTACGCCCCAGCATTTT. The whole variable domain, filled in from reference TRBV2 and TRBJ1-5, reads EPEVTQTPSHQVTQMGQEVILRCVPISNHLYFYWYRQILGQKVEFLVSFYNNEISEKSEIFDDQFSVERPDGSNFTLKIRSTKLEDSAMYFCASAGSSLTPQHFGDGTRLSIL.

This clonotype was seen more than once but under ten times. This chain links TRBV14 with TRBJ2-3, with D perhaps matching TRBD1 or TRBD2 (6 bases each). Trimming cost V 4 bases and J 1 base, with 18 bases left between them. CDR3 size: 17 residues. Looked up from germline, CDR1 is SGHDN and CDR2 is FVKESK. The CDR3 region has the DNA TGTGCCAGCAGCCGGCGGGACACGCAGAGGGGCACAGATACGCAGTATTTT. It is translated as CASSRRDTQRGTDTQYF.

The J gene is TRBJ2-7, the V gene TRBV7-2; possible D gene TRBD2, 6 bases. Per the germline V gene, CDR1 is SGHTA and CDR2 is FQGNSA. Trimming removed 7 bases at V and 1 base at J, with 17 bases between. The CDR3 runs to 15 residues. The CDR3 DNA reads TGTGCCAGCAACTCGCCGGGGGACGGGTCCTACGAGCAGTACTTC. This sequence encodes CASNSPGDGSYEQYF.

The V and J genes are TRBV4-3 and TRBJ2-7, with 8 nucleotides matching TRBD1. The germline V gene encodes CDR1 LGHNA and CDR2 YSLEER. The CDR3 runs 15 residues. The V segment lost 2 bases and the J segment 4 bases; nucleotides outside the gene matches: 7. DNA of the CDR3: TGCGCCAGCAGCCAAAACGGACAGGGACAATACGAGCAGTACTTC. It specifies CASSQNGQGQYEQYF.

The J gene is TRBJ2-3, the V gene TRBV5-1, with a tentative D call TRBD2 (6 bases). V dropped 4 bases and J dropped 0 bases, with 15 bases sitting between them. The germline CDR1 and CDR2 sequences are SGHRS and YFSETQ. The CDR3 has 16 amino acids. DNA of the CDR3: TGCGCCAGCAGCGCGGGGTACAGTTCTAGCACAGATACGCAGTATTTT. This translates into CASSAGYSSSTDTQYF.

This clonotype was detected ten times or more. The CDR3 nucleotides are TGTGCCAGCAGCTTAGATGGACTAGCGGGGGGAAGCTCCTACAATGAGCAGTTCTTC. It is translated as CASSLDGLAGGSSYNEQFF. The chain is built from TRBV11-2 and TRBJ2-1; 14 bases align to TRBD2. The junction had 4 bases not matched to a gene; V was cut back by 0 bases and J by 0 bases. This CDR3 region has 19 residues. CDR1 and CDR2 from the germline V gene are SGHAT and FQNNGV. The full variable domain, in which reference TRBV11-2 and TRBJ2-1 provide the parts outside the CDR3, is EAGVAQSPRYKIIEKRQSVAFWCNPISGHATLYWYQQILGQGPKLLIQFQNNGVVDDSQLPKDRFSAERLKGVDSTLKIQPAKLEDSAVYLCASSLDGLAGGSSYNEQFFGPGTRLTVL.

In its sample, this clonotype was seen a few times. This rearrangement joins TRBV6-5 to TRBJ1-6; TRBD1 might be the D (5 bases). The V and J ends lost 5 bases and 3 bases respectively, with 14 bases between them. The CDR3 is 16 amino acids. Per the germline V gene, CDR1 is MNHEY and CDR2 is SVGAGI. Here the CDR3 reads CASSRSSDSYNSPLHF. CDR3 bases: TGTGCCAGCAGTCGGTCGAGTGACAGCTATAATTCACCCCTCCACTTT.

With regard to this clonotype: Since a much larger clone is just one base distant, this may be a read error. This sequence joins TRBV11-2 and TRBJ2-1; 13 nucleotides match TRBD2. The J call may be incorrect, as the DNA end agrees better with TRBJ2-7. This CDR3 has 15 residues. Germline CDR1 SGHAT, CDR2 FQNNGV. The CDR3: CASIGTSGDHNEQYF. The CDR3, as DNA: TGTGCCAGCATCGGGACTAGCGGGGACCACAATGAGCAGTACTTC.

Details on this clonotype: One end of the junction does not line up with germline, which may come from a read error. The chain's CDR3 is CATRDSSVNQPQHF. CDR3 nucleotides: TGTGCCACCAGGGATTCGTCAGTGAATCAGCCCCAGCATTTT. The V call is TRBV24-1, the J call TRBJ1-5; D ambiguous. There are 14 residues in the CDR3. CDR1 is KGHDR, CDR2 SFDVKD, per germline.

This clonotype occurred a few times. The chain couples TRBV6-5 to TRBJ2-1; D perhaps matches TRBD2 (5 bases). CDR3 length equals 14 residues. CDR1 MNHEY and CDR2 SVGAGI come from the germline V gene. Deletions cut 5 bases from V and 2 bases from J, with 10 bases between. In DNA form, the CDR3 reads TGTGCCAGCAGTGCCGGGATACCCTACAATGAGCAGTTCTTC. Its protein product is CASSAGIPYNEQFF.

The V and J genes are TRBV12-5 and TRBJ1-6; 7 bases agree with TRBD1. This CDR3 is 14 amino acids long. The V gene end was trimmed by 9 bases and the J gene end by 10 bases; junction bases not matched to a gene: 12. The germline gives CDR1 LGHNT, CDR2 FRNRAP. The CDR3 region is CASALDRVGSPLHF. The DNA of the CDR3 is TGTGCTAGCGCCCTCGACAGGGTTGGATCACCCCTCCACTTT.

V is TRBV5-1 and J is TRBJ1-2; 7 bases are shared with TRBD1. After removal of 3 bases from V and 2 bases from J, the junction contained 4 bases not matched to a gene. Germline loops: CDR1 SGHRS, CDR2 YFSETQ. The CDR3 has 14 amino acids. Here the CDR3 DNA reads TGCGCCAGCAGCTGGGAGGGACAGAACTATGGCTACACCTTC. This codes for CASSWEGQNYGYTF.

This clonotype appeared a few times. The chain uses TRBV14 and TRBJ2-7; tentative D call: TRBD2 (6 bases). This CDR3 contains 14 residues. Germline V gene lookup returns CDR1 SGHDN and CDR2 FVKESK. V shed 6 bases and J shed 3 bases, with 15 bases lying between them. CDR3 sequence reads: CASSRDLGGYEQYF. Here the CDR3 DNA reads TGTGCCAGCAGTCGGGACCTGGGGGGCTACGAGCAGTACTTC.

The table lists this clonotype with many counts. The genes are TRBV5-5 and TRBJ2-7; 7 nucleotides line up with TRBD2. V gave up 0 bases and J gave up 7 bases; unmatched junction bases: 10. In germline, CDR1 is SGHKS, CDR2 YYEKEE (reference sequence). CDR3 length: 15 residues. The CDR3 DNA reads TGTGCCAGCAGCTTGGTTGGCGGGAGAGGTGGAGAGCAGTACTTC. This encodes CASSLVGGRGGEQYF.

This clonotype has more than one count but fewer than ten. The chain recombines TRBV28 with TRBJ2-7; D is unresolved. Between the trimmed V and J ends, which lost 2 bases and 6 bases, there was a span of 17 bases. Germline loops: CDR1 MDHEN, CDR2 SYDVKM. This CDR3 region has 15 residues. CDR3 DNA sequence: TGTGCCAGCAGTTTACACGGGCCCTCGCCCGTCGAGCAGTACTTC. Protein sequence: CASSLHGPSPVEQYF.

About this clonotype: A much larger clone lies a single base off, so this may be a read error. The CDR3 DNA reads TGCGCCAGCAGCCACGTACAGGGGACTGAAGCTTTCTTT. The encoded protein is CASSHVQGTEAFF. This chain joins TRBV4-1 and TRBJ1-1; 7 nucleotides agree with TRBD1. The germline gives CDR1 MGHRA, CDR2 YSYEKL. CDR3 size: 13 residues. J was trimmed by 5 bases and V by 3 bases; bases with no gene match: 3.

About this clonotype: The junction and the germline gene differ at one end; a read error may be behind it. The rearrangement uses TRBV10-3 and TRBJ2-1; D perhaps matches TRBD2 (6 bases). The CDR3 totals 16 residues. Germline V gives CDR1 ENHRY, CDR2 SYGVKD. The CDR3 region is CAISGSSEGPRNEQFF. Here the CDR3 DNA reads TGTGCCATTAGTGGTTCTAGCGAGGGGCCTAGGAATGAGCAGTTCTTC.

This clonotype was counted a few times. This chain uses TRBV6-2 or TRBV6-3 with TRBJ2-5, with D unresolved. Germline CDR1 is MNHEY and CDR2 is SVGEGT. Trimming left V 1 base short and J 1 base short, with 13 bases between. CDR3 size: 16 residues. The CDR3 DNA follows: TGTGCCAGCAGTTACTATGACGGGTCTATCCAAGAGACCCAGTACTTC. Its protein product is CASSYYDGSIQETQYF.

This clonotype came up many times. Sequence at one end of the junction differs from germline and may be a read error. V gene TRBV5-1 combines with J gene TRBJ2-7; tentative D call: TRBD1 (5 bases). Germline CDR1 is SGHRS and CDR2 is YFSETQ. The CDR3 is 13 amino acids. The CDR3 sequence: CASSSTGSYEQYF. The DNA for the CDR3 is TGTGCCAGCAGTTCAACAGGTTCCTACGAGCAGTACTTC.

Notes on this clonotype: A much larger clone differs from this one at a single base, so this may be a read error. The chain couples TRBV29-1 to TRBJ2-5; the D is unclear. Germline assignment: CDR1 SQVTM and CDR2 ANQGSEA. CDR3 size: 13 residues. CDR3 DNA sequence: TGCGGCGTTGACCTTTGGCAGCAAGAGACCCAGTACTTC. Protein sequence: CGVDLWQQETQYF.

This clonotype has just a few counts. The chain combines TRBV6-5 with TRBJ2-1; a possible D gene is TRBD1 (5 bases). Trimming took off 6 bases at V and 0 bases at J, with 12 bases between the two ends. This CDR3 has 15 amino acids. CDR1 is MNHEY, CDR2 SVGAGI, per germline. The DNA of the CDR3 is TGTGCCAGCAGCTTGGACACGAGCTCCTACAATGAGCAGTTCTTC. It encodes CASSLDTSSYNEQFF.

This clonotype has more than one count but fewer than ten. CDR3 region: CASTGQSYEQYF. The CDR3, as DNA: TGTGCCAGTACGGGCCAGAGCTACGAGCAGTACTTC. The V gene is TRBV28, the J gene TRBJ2-7, with no clear D. This CDR3 comprises 12 residues. The germline gives CDR1 MDHEN, CDR2 SYDVKM. The germline V and J ends were trimmed by 9 bases and 3 bases, with 12 bases remaining between them.

The table lists this clonotype with many counts. The chain is built from TRBV20-1 and TRBJ2-5; D unclear. Trimming took off 3 bases at V and 5 bases at J, with 7 bases between the two ends. This CDR3 spans 11 amino acids. Germline V CDR1 and CDR2: DFQATT, SNEGSKA (reference sequence). The CDR3 sequence: CSASLVETQYF. Here the CDR3 DNA reads TGCAGTGCTAGTCTTGTTGAGACCCAGTACTTC.